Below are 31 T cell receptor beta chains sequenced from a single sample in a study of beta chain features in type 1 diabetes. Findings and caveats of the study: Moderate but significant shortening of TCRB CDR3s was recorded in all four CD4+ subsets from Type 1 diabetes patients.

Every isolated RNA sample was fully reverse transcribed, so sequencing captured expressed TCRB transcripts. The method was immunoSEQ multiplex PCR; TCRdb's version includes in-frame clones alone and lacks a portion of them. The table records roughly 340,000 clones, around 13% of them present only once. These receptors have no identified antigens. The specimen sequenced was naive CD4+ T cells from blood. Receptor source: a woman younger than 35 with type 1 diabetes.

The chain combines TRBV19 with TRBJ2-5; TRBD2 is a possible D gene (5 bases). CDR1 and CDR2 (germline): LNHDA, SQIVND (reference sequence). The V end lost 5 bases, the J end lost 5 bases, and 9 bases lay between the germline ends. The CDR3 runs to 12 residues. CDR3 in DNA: TGTGCCAGTAGTGCCCGGGATGAGACCCAGTACTTC. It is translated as CASSARDETQYF.

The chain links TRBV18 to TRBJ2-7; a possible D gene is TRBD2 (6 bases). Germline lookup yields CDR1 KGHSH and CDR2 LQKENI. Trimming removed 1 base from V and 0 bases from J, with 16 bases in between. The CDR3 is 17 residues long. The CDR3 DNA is TGTGCCAGCTCACCACAGACTAGGGCACGAAGCTCCTACGAGCAGTACTTC. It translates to CASSPQTRARSSYEQYF.

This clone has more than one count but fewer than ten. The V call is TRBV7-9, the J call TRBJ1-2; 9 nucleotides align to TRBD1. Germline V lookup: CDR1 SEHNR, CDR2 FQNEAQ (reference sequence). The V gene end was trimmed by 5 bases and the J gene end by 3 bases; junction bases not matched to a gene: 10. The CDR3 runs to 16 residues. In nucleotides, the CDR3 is TGTGCCAGCAGCCCCCCCGGGACAGGGCCAGACTATGGCTACACCTTC. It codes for CASSPPGTGPDYGYTF.

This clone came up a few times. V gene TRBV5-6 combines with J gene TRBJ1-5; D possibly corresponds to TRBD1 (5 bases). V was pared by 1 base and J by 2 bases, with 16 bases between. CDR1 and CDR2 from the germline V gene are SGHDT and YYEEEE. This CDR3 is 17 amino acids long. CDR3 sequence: CASSLRSEGAGNQPQHF. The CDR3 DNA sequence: TGTGCCAGCAGCTTGAGAAGTGAAGGGGCAGGCAATCAGCCCCAGCATTTT.

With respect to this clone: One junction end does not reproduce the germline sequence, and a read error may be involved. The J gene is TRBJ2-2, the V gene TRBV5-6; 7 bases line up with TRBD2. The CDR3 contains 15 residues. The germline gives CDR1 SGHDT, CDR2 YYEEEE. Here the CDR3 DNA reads TGTGCCAGCAGTTTGGCCGGGACTATCACCGGGGAGCTGTTTTTT. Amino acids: CASSLAGTITGELFF.

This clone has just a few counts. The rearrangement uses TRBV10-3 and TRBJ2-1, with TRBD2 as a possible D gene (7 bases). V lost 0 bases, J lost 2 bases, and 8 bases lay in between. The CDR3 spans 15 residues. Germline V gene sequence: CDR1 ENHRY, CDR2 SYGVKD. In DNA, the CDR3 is TGTGCCATCAGTGAGTCAGGGGGGGCCTACAATGAGCAGTTCTTC. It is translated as CAISESGGAYNEQFF.

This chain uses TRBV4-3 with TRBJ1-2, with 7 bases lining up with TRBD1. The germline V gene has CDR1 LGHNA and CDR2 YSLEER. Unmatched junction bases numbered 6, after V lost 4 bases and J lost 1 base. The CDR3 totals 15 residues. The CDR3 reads CASSRDSEINYGYTF. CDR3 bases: TGCGCCAGCAGCCGGGACAGCGAAATTAACTATGGCTACACCTTC.

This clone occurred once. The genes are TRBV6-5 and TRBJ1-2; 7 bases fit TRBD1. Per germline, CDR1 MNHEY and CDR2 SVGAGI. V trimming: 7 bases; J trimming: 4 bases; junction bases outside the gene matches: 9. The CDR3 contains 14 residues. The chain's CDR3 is CASTRQGTGYGYTF. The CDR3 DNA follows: TGTGCCAGCACTCGACAGGGTACGGGCTATGGCTACACCTTC.

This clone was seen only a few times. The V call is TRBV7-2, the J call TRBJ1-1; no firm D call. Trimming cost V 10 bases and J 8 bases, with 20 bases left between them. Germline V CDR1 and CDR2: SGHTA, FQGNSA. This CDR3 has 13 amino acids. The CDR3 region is CATRTGLRAEAFF. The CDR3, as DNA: TGTGCCACCAGGACCGGACTACGGGCAGAAGCTTTCTTT.

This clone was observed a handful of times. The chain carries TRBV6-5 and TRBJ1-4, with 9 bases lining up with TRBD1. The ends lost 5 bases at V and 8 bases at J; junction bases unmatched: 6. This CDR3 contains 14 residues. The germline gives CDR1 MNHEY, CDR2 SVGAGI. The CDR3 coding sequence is TGTGCCAGCAGTAAGGGGACAGGGAGGGAAAAACTGTTTTTT. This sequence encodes CASSKGTGREKLFF.

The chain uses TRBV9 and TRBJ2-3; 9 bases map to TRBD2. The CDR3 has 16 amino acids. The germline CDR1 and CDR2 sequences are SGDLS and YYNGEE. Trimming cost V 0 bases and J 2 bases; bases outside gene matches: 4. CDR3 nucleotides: TGTGCCAGCAGCGTAGGGGGGACTAGCCCCACAGATACGCAGTATTTT. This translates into CASSVGGTSPTDTQYF.

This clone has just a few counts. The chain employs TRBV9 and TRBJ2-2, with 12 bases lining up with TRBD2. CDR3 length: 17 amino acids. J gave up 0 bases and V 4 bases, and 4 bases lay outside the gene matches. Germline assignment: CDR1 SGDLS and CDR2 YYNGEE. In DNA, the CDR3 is TGTGCCAGCAGCCCACTAGCGGGAGGCCCGAACACCGGGGAGCTGTTTTTT. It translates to CASSPLAGGPNTGELFF.

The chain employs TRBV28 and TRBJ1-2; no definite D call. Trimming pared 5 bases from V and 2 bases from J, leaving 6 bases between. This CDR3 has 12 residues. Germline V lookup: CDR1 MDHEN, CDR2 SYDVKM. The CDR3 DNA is TGTGCCAGCAGTCCTCCCAACTATGGCTACACCTTC. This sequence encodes CASSPPNYGYTF.

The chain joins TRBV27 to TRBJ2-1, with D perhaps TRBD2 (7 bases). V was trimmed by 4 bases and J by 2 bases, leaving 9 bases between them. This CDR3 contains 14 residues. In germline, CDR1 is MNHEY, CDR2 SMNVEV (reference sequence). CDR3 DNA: TGTGCCAGCAGTTGGGAGGGGGCCTACAATGAGCAGTTCTTC. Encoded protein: CASSWEGAYNEQFF.

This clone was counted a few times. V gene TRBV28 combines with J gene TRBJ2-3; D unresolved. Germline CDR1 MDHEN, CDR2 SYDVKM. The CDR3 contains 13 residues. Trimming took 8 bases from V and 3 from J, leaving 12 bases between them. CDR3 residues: CASALRQTDTQYF. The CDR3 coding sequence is TGTGCCAGCGCCTTGAGGCAGACAGATACGCAGTATTTT.

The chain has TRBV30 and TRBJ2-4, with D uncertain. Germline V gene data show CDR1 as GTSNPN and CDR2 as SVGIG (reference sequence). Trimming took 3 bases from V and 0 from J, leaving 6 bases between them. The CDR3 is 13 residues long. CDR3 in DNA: TGTGCCTGGAGCACATTAGCCAAAAACATTCAGTACTTC. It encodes CAWSTLAKNIQYF.

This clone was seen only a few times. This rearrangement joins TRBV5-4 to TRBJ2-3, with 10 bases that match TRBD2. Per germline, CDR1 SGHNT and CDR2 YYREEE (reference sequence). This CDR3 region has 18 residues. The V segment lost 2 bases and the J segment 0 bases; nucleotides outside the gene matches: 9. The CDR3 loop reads CASSFILAGARSTDTQYF. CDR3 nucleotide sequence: TGTGCCAGCAGCTTCATTCTAGCGGGAGCCCGTAGCACAGATACGCAGTATTTT.

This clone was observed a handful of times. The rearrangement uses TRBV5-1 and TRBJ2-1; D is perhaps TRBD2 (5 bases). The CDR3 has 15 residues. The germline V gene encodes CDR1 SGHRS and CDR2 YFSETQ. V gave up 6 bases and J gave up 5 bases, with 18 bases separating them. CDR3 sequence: CASTPAASRNNEQFF. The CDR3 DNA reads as TGCGCCAGCACTCCTGCGGCTAGCCGAAACAATGAGCAGTTCTTC.

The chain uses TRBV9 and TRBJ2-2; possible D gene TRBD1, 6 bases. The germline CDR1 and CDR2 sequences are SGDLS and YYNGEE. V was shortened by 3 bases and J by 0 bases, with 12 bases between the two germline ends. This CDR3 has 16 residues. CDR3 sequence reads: CASSAAGTTNTGELFF. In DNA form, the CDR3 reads TGTGCCAGCAGCGCGGCCGGGACAACGAACACCGGGGAGCTGTTTTTT.

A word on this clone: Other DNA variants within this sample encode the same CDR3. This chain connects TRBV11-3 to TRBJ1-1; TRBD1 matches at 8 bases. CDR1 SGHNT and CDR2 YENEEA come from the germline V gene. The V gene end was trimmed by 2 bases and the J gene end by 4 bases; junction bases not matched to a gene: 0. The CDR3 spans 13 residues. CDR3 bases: TGTGCCAGCAGCTTAACAGGGGGCACTGAAGCTTTCTTT. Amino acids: CASSLTGGTEAFF. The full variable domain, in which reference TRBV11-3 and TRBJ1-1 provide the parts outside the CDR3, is EAGVVQSPRYKIIEKKQPVAFWCNPISGHNTLYWYLQNLGQGPELLIRYENEEAVDDSQLPKDRFSAERLKGVDSTLKIQPAELGDSAVYLCASSLTGGTEAFFGQGTRLTVV.

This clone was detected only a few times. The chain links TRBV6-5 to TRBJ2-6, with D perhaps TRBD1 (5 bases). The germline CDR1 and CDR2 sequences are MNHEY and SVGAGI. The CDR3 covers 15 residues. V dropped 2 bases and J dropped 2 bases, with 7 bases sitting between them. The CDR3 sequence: CASSYAGTGANVLTF. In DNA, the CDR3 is TGTGCCAGCAGTTACGCAGGGACTGGGGCCAACGTCCTGACTTTC.

As DNA, the CDR3 is TGCGCCAGCAGCTTGGAAAAACTAGCGGGCTTTCTCTACGAGCAGTACTTC. It yields the protein CASSLEKLAGFLYEQYF. The chain recombines TRBV5-1 with TRBJ2-7; TRBD2 agrees at 9 bases. Germline trimming cut 0 bases from V and 3 bases from J; bases unmatched to any gene: 10. CDR1 SGHRS and CDR2 YFSETQ come from the germline V gene. The CDR3 length is 17 residues.

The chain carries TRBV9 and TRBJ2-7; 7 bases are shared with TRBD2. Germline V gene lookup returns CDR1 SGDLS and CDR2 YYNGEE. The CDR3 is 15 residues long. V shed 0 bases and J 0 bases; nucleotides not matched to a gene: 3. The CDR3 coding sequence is TGTGCCAGCAGCGTAGCGGCGGGGGTCTCCTACGAGCAGTACTTC. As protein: CASSVAAGVSYEQYF.

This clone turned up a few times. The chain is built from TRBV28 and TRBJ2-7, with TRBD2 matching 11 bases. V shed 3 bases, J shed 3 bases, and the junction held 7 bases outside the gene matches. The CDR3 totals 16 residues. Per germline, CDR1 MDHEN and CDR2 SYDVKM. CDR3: CASSFPDGTSGYEQYF. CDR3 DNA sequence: TGTGCCAGCAGTTTCCCCGACGGGACTAGCGGCTACGAGCAGTACTTC. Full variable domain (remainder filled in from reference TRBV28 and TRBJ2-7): DVKVTQSSRYLVKRTGEKVFLECVQDMDHENMFWYRQDPGLGLRLIYFSYDVKMKEKGDIPEGYSVSREKKERFSLILESASTNQTSMYLCASSFPDGTSGYEQYFGPGTRLTVT.

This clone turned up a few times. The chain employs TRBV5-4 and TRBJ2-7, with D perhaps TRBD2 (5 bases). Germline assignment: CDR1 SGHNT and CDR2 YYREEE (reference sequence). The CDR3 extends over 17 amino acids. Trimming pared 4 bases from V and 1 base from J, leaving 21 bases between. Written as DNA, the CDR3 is TGTGCCAGCAGCCCAGCGGCCCTCCCGGCAGGATCCTACGAGCAGTACTTC. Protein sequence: CASSPAALPAGSYEQYF. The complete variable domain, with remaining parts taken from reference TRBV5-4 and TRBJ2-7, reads ETGVTQSPTHLIKTRGQQVTLRCSSQSGHNTVSWYQQALGQGPQFIFQYYREEENGRGNFPPRFSGLQFPNYSSELNVNALELDDSALYLCASSPAALPAGSYEQYFGPGTRLTVT.

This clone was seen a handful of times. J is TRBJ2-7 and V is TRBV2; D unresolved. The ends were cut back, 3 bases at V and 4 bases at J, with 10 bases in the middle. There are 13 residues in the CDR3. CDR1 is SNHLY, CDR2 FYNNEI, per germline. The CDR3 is CASSEESYYEQYF. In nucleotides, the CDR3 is TGTGCCAGCAGTGAGGAGTCTTATTACGAGCAGTACTTC.

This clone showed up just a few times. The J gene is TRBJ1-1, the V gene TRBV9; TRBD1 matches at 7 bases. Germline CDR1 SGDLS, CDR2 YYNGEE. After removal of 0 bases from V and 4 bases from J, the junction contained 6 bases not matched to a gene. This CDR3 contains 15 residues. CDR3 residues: CASSVGDSSTTEAFF. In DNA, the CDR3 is TGTGCCAGCAGCGTAGGGGACAGCTCGACCACTGAAGCTTTCTTT.

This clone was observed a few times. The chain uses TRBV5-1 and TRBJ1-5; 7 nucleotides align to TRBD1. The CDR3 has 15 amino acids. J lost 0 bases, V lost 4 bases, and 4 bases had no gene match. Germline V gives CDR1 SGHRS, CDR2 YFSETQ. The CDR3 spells CASSTTGNSNQPQHF. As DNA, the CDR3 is TGCGCCAGCAGCACGACAGGGAATAGCAATCAGCCCCAGCATTTT.

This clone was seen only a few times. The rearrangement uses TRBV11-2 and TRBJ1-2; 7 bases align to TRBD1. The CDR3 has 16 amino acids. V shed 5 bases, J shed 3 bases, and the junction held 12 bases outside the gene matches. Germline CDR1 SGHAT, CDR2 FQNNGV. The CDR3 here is CASSPNYRGHYYGYTF. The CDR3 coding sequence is TGTGCCAGCAGCCCGAACTACAGGGGACACTACTATGGCTACACCTTC.

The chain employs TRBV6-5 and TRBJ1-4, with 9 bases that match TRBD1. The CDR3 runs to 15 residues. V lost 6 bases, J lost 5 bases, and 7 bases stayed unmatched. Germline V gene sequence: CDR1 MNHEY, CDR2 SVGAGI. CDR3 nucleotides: TGTGCCAGCAGCAAATTCGGGACAGGGAATGAAAAACTGTTTTTT. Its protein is CASSKFGTGNEKLFF.

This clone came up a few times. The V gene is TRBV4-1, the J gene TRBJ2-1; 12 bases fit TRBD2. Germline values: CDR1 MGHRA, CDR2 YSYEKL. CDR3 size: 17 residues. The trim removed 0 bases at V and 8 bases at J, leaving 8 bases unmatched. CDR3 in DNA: TGCGCCAGCAGCCAAGAGCCGACTAGCGGGAGTAGGGATGAGCAGTTCTTC. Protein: CASSQEPTSGSRDEQFF.